The 30 T cell receptor beta chains below all came from one sample that was sequenced in a study of vaccination and CD4 T cells after COVID-19. This sample's treatment: approximately 11-day PBMC culture with coronavirus spike peptide pools or control peptides (ViraFEST assay). These receptors' antigens are unknown. Sequencing of the DNA from cultured CD4+ T cells was carried out with the Oncomine TCR Beta short-read assay. MiXCR was run by TCRdb on the PCR reads, yielding one entry per CDR3 protein. The sample lists roughly 20,000 distinct CDR3 sequences; less than 55% were seen once. The sample consisted of CD4+ T cells from blood, cultured in vitro, taken after SARS-CoV-2 vaccination. These TCRs come from a human donor who had recovered from COVID-19.

The J gene is TRBJ1-1, the V gene TRBV19; no clear D. Germline-derived CDR1 and CDR2 are LNHDA and SQIVND (reference sequence). Trimming cost V 3 bases and J 2 bases, with 4 bases left between them. This CDR3 contains 12 residues. CDR3 sequence reads: CASSISNTEAFF. The CDR3 coding sequence is TGTGCCAGTAGTATCTCAAACACTGAAGCTTTCTTT.

The chain uses TRBV6-1 and TRBJ1-1; D is unclear. The germline V gene encodes CDR1 MNHNS and CDR2 SASEGT. V was cut by 1 base and J by 7 bases, with 10 bases left in between. There are 13 residues in the CDR3. Here the CDR3 reads CASSEVGKNEAFF. The CDR3 region has the DNA TGTGCCAGCAGTGAAGTGGGGAAGAATGAAGCTTTCTTT.

This clonotype was counted once. The chain has TRBV20-1 and TRBJ2-7; 10 bases are a match to TRBD1. The junction had 4 bases not matched to a gene; V was cut back by 4 bases and J by 7 bases. The germline V gene encodes CDR1 DFQATT and CDR2 SNEGSKA (reference sequence). The CDR3 extends over 12 amino acids. Here the CDR3 DNA reads TGCAGTGCTAAGGGACAGGGGTGGGAGCAGTACTTC. Translated, it gives CSAKGQGWEQYF.

This clonotype occurred a few times. This chain links TRBV7-2 with TRBJ2-7, with D perhaps assigned TRBD1 or TRBD2 (6 bases each). Germline V gene lookup returns CDR1 SGHTA and CDR2 FQGNSA. The CDR3 is 14 residues long. Trimming left V 3 bases short and J 6 bases short, with 15 bases between. In nucleotides, the CDR3 is TGTGCCAGCAGCTTCCCAACAGGGACTGCCGAGCAGTACTTC. Its translation: CASSFPTGTAEQYF. Using reference TRBV7-2 and TRBJ2-7 for the parts outside the CDR3, the full variable domain is GAGVSQSPSNKVTEKGKDVELRCDPISGHTALYWYRQSLGQGLEFLIYFQGNSAPDKSGLPSDRFSAERTGGSVSTLTIQRTQQEDSAVYLCASSFPTGTAEQYFGPGTRLTVT.

This clonotype was observed a few times. The rearrangement joins TRBV7-8 to TRBJ1-6; D is uncertain. This CDR3 has 18 amino acids. Germline V CDR1 and CDR2: SGHVS, FQNEAQ. Trimming shortened V by 0 bases and J by 0 bases, and 12 bases separated the two germline ends. The CDR3 DNA sequence: TGTGCCAGCAGCTTAGCGCGCCCTGGGAGCTCCTATAATTCACCCCTCCACTTT. Its protein is CASSLARPGSSYNSPLHF.

This clonotype was seen a few times. This chain joins TRBV2 and TRBJ1-2; TRBD1 might be the D (6 bases). CDR3 length: 13 amino acids. From germline, CDR1 is SNHLY and CDR2 FYNNEI. The ends were cut back, 1 base at V and 6 bases at J, with 9 bases in the middle. The CDR3 DNA follows: TGTGCCAGCAGTGAAGGCAGGGGCGATGGCTACACCTTC. Encoded protein: CASSEGRGDGYTF.

The genes are TRBV7-2 and TRBJ1-1, with D hard to call. Trimming left V 0 bases short and J 1 base short, with 12 bases between. The CDR3 consists of 16 residues. Per germline, CDR1 SGHTA and CDR2 FQGNSA. The CDR3 region is CASSLAFLSGNTEAFF. The CDR3 DNA follows: TGTGCCAGCAGCTTAGCCTTCTTGTCGGGGAACACTGAAGCTTTCTTT.

This chain connects TRBV6-2 or TRBV6-3 to TRBJ1-1, with 7 positions matching TRBD1. Germline CDR1 and CDR2: MNHEY and SVGEGT. V was clipped by 6 bases and J by 5 bases; unmatched bases: 15. This CDR3 spans 16 amino acids. CDR3 loop: CASRGKTGIGGTEAFF. The CDR3 bases are TGTGCCAGCAGAGGAAAGACAGGGATTGGGGGAACTGAAGCTTTCTTT.

The chain combines TRBV7-9 with TRBJ2-5; D ambiguous. Germline values: CDR1 SEHNR, CDR2 FQNEAQ (reference sequence). The ends were cut back, 5 bases at V and 6 bases at J, with 16 bases in the middle. The CDR3 spans 14 residues. CDR3 sequence (DNA): TGTGCCAGCAGCCTCGGACGGAGTATACAGACCCAGTACTTC. Its translation is CASSLGRSIQTQYF.

The sample holds a few counts of this clonotype. The genes are TRBV10-3 and TRBJ2-1, with D perhaps TRBD1 (7 bases). Germline values: CDR1 ENHRY, CDR2 SYGVKD. This CDR3 region has 13 residues. The V end lost 11 bases, the J end lost 2 bases, and 13 bases lay between the germline ends. The DNA of the CDR3 is TGTGCCGCAACAGGGGAGGCCTACAATGAGCAGTTCTTC. Amino acid sequence: CAATGEAYNEQFF.

The CDR3 nucleotides are TGTGCCAGCAGTTACGGGAGGGGGCAAGCTCAGCCCCAGCATTTT. It codes for CASSYGRGQAQPQHF. The genes are TRBV6-2 or TRBV6-3 and TRBJ1-5; 7 bases are a match to TRBD1. The CDR3 extends over 15 amino acids. Germline V gives CDR1 MNHEY, CDR2 SVGEGT. The V segment lost 2 bases and the J segment 6 bases; nucleotides outside the gene matches: 7.

CDR3 sequence: CASSWDRGFGEQFF. CDR3 nucleotides: TGTGCCAGCAGTTGGGACAGGGGGTTCGGGGAGCAGTTCTTC. V is TRBV2 and J is TRBJ2-1; 11 nucleotides align to TRBD1. The germline V gene encodes CDR1 SNHLY and CDR2 FYNNEI. The CDR3 loop spans 14 amino acids. V shed 5 bases and J 10 bases; nucleotides not matched to a gene: 7. Full variable domain (rest looked up from reference TRBV2 and TRBJ2-1): EPEVTQTPSHQVTQMGQEVILRCVPISNHLYFYWYRQILGQKVEFLVSFYNNEISEKSEIFDDQFSVERPDGSNFTLKIRSTKLEDSAMYFCASSWDRGFGEQFFGPGTRLTVL.

This clonotype was detected once. V usage is TRBV20-1 and J usage is TRBJ1-1; D is perhaps TRBD1 (6 bases). Trimming shortened V by 5 bases and J by 0 bases, and 13 bases separated the two germline ends. Germline V lookup: CDR1 DFQATT, CDR2 SNEGSKA (reference sequence). The CDR3 consists of 14 residues. CDR3 loop: CSALRDNMNTEAFF. CDR3 bases: TGCAGTGCTCTCCGGGACAACATGAACACTGAAGCTTTCTTT.

This clonotype has only a few counts. This sequence joins TRBV7-2 and TRBJ1-6; D is perhaps TRBD1 (6 bases). V lost 3 bases and J 9 bases, leaving 9 bases between the germline ends. This CDR3 spans 13 amino acids. Germline assignment: CDR1 SGHTA and CDR2 FQGNSA. The CDR3 DNA reads as TGTGCCAGCAGCTTTGGGGGGCGTTCACCCCTCCACTTT. This sequence encodes CASSFGGRSPLHF.

J is TRBJ2-6 and V is TRBV18; D is possibly TRBD2 (5 bases). V was trimmed by 2 bases and J by 1 base, leaving 9 bases between them. Germline-derived CDR1 and CDR2 are KGHSH and LQKENI. The CDR3 has 16 residues. The DNA of the CDR3 is TGTGCCAGCTCACCAAGGTCGGGGTCTGGGGCCAACGTCCTGACTTTC. Amino acids: CASSPRSGSGANVLTF.

The rearrangement uses TRBV28 and TRBJ1-1; D call uncertain. Trimming took off 11 bases at V and 1 base at J, with 17 bases between the two ends. Germline-derived CDR1 and CDR2 are MDHEN and SYDVKM. This CDR3 is built from 14 residues. The CDR3 sequence is CARPAGFPNTEAFF. Written as DNA, the CDR3 is TGTGCCCGCCCGGCGGGTTTTCCGAACACTGAAGCTTTCTTT.

In DNA, the CDR3 is TGTGCCAGCAGTTTCTGGGAGCGCTCCTCCTACGAGCAGTACTTC. Protein sequence: CASSFWERSSYEQYF. V gene TRBV27 combines with J gene TRBJ2-7, with D possibly being TRBD2 (5 bases). V was cut by 3 bases and J by 0 bases, with 12 bases left in between. The CDR3 has 15 amino acids. Per the germline V gene, CDR1 is MNHEY and CDR2 is SMNVEV (reference sequence).

This clonotype was seen a handful of times. The CDR3 sequence is CASSSPGTGGNTEAFF. CDR3 nucleotide sequence: TGTGCCAGCAGCTCGCCCGGGACAGGGGGGAACACTGAAGCTTTCTTT. The genes are TRBV5-4 and TRBJ1-1, with 11 bases lining up with TRBD1. The germline CDR1 and CDR2 sequences are SGHNT and YYREEE (reference sequence). Trimming at V came to 3 bases and at J to 1 base, leaving 5 bases not matched to a gene. The CDR3 has 16 amino acids.

The V and J genes are TRBV20-1 and TRBJ2-3; 7 nucleotides agree with TRBD1. Germline V lookup: CDR1 DFQATT, CDR2 SNEGSKA (reference sequence). V lost 2 bases, J lost 2 bases, and 10 bases stayed unmatched. The CDR3 totals 16 residues. In DNA form, the CDR3 reads TGCAGTGCTAGACACTCCGGGACAGCCTACACAGATACGCAGTATTTT. It is translated as CSARHSGTAYTDTQYF.

The chain combines TRBV6-1 with TRBJ2-5; D is undetermined. Germline V gives CDR1 MNHNS, CDR2 SASEGT. The ends were cut back, 5 bases at V and 2 bases at J, with 0 bases in the middle. The CDR3 sequence is 10 residues long. The CDR3 region has the DNA TGTGCCAGCAGTCAAGAGACCCAGTACTTC. Protein product: CASSQETQYF.

The V gene is TRBV14, the J gene TRBJ2-2; perhaps TRBD2 as D (5 bases). From germline, CDR1 is SGHDN and CDR2 FVKESK. CDR3 length equals 13 residues. Deletions cut 4 bases from V and 4 bases from J, with 7 bases between. The CDR3 region is CASSRRATGELFF. Here the CDR3 DNA reads TGTGCCAGCAGCCGGCGGGCCACCGGGGAGCTGTTTTTT.

CDR3 nucleotides: TGTGCCAGCGGGGGGGGGTCTCTCTTGTACGGCTACACCTTC. Encoded protein: CASGGGSLLYGYTF. V is TRBV6-1 and J is TRBJ1-2; weak D call: TRBD1 (5 bases). The CDR3 totals 14 residues. Per the germline V gene, CDR1 is MNHNS and CDR2 is SASEGT. Trimming cost V 8 bases and J 8 bases, with 21 bases left between them.

This clonotype was seen only a few times. J is TRBJ2-1 and V is TRBV19; the D gene is possibly TRBD2 (6 bases). Trimming pared 4 bases from V and 4 bases from J, leaving 14 bases between. The CDR3 runs 15 residues. Germline V CDR1 and CDR2: LNHDA, SQIVND (reference sequence). In DNA form, the CDR3 reads TGTGCCAGTAGTAGGCGGGACCCCGGATACAATGAGCAGTTCTTC. Amino acids: CASSRRDPGYNEQFF.

V gene TRBV11-2 combines with J gene TRBJ2-5; D unresolved. Trimming took off 3 bases at V and 1 base at J, with 6 bases between the two ends. The CDR3 is made up of 13 amino acids. Germline lookup yields CDR1 SGHAT and CDR2 FQNNGV. The CDR3 region is CASSFAFQETQYF. DNA for the CDR3: TGTGCCAGCAGCTTTGCCTTCCAAGAGACCCAGTACTTC.

The chain uses TRBV20-1 and TRBJ2-3; 8 bases map to TRBD2. After removal of 1 base from V and 0 bases from J, the junction contained 15 bases not matched to a gene. CDR3 length equals 19 residues. From germline, CDR1 is DFQATT and CDR2 SNEGSKA (reference sequence). The CDR3 DNA reads as TGCAGTGCTAGAGTTGAAAGCGGGGGTGATATTTTTAGCACAGATACGCAGTATTTT. Encoded protein: CSARVESGGDIFSTDTQYF.

This sequence joins TRBV20-1 and TRBJ2-7; unclear D gene. The CDR3 is 14 amino acids. Trimming took off 5 bases at V and 5 bases at J, with 19 bases between the two ends. The germline V gene has CDR1 DFQATT and CDR2 SNEGSKA (reference sequence). The CDR3 DNA sequence: TGCAGTGCTCGGACGGATTTCGGGTTCCACGAGCAGTACTTC. It specifies CSARTDFGFHEQYF.

V is TRBV6-2 or TRBV6-3 and J is TRBJ1-2; no reliable D call. Germline assignment: CDR1 MNHEY and CDR2 SVGEGT. This CDR3 has 13 residues. The V end was cut by 7 bases, the J end by 1 base, with 10 bases between. The CDR3 bases are TGTGCCAGCACTAATCCGGTTAACTATGGCTACACCTTC. Translation: CASTNPVNYGYTF.

This clonotype came up a few times. This chain joins TRBV20-1 and TRBJ1-5; 7 bases map to TRBD1. The germline gives CDR1 DFQATT, CDR2 SNEGSKA (reference sequence). The CDR3 runs 13 residues. V shed 3 bases, J shed 6 bases, and the junction held 5 bases outside the gene matches. Written as DNA, the CDR3 is TGCAGTGCTAGTCAGGGGGTGGGTCAGCCCCAGCATTTT. Encoded protein: CSASQGVGQPQHF.

The rearrangement joins TRBV21-1 to TRBJ1-5. TRBV21-1 is a pseudogene segment. The CDR3 runs to 16 residues. The DNA of the CDR3 is TGTGCCAGCACCTCCCTAGGGAAGGCTGACAATCAGCCCCAGCATTTT. Translating it yields CASTSLGKADNQPQHF.

This clonotype was observed a few times. This chain's CDR3 is CASSPLGVGSLNTEAFF. CDR3 DNA sequence: TGTGCCAGCAGCCCCTTAGGGGTCGGATCCTTGAACACTGAAGCTTTCTTT. This rearrangement joins TRBV7-7 to TRBJ1-1; D possibly corresponds to TRBD1 (5 bases). Germline assignment: CDR1 SSHAT and CDR2 FNYEAQ (reference sequence). The CDR3 has 17 amino acids. V was clipped by 5 bases and J by 0 bases, with 19 bases between them.